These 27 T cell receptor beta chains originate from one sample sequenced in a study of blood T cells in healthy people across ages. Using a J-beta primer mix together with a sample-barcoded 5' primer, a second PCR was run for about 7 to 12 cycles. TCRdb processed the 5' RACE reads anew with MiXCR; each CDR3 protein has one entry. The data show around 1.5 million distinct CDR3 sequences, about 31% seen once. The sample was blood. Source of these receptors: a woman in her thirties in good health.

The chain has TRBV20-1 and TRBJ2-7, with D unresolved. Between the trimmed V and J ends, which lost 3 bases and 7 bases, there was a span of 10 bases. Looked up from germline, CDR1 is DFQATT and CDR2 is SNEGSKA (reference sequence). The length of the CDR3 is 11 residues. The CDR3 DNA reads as TGCAGTGCTAGGCAAGACTGGGAGCAGTACTTC. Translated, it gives CSARQDWEQYF.

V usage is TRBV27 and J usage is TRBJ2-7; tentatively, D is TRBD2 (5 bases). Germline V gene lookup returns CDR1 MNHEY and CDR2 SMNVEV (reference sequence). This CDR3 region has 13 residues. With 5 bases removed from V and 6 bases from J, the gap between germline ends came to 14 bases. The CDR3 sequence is CASSPHARAEQYF. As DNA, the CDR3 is TGTGCCAGCAGTCCCCATGCGAGGGCCGAGCAGTACTTC.

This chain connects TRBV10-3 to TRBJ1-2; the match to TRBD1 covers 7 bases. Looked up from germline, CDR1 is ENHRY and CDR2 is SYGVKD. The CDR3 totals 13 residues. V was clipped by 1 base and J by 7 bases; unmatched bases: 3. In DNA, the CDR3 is TGTGCCATCAGTGAGTTCGCAGGGGGTGGCTACACCTTC. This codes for CAISEFAGGGYTF.

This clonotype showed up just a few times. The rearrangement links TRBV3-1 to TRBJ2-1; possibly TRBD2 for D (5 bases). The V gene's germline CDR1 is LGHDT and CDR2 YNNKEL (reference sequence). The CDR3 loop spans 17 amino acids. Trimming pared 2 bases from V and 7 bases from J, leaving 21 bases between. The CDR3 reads CASSQMSGSFPRNEQFF. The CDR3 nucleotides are TGTGCCAGCAGCCAAATGAGCGGAAGTTTTCCGAGGAATGAGCAGTTCTTC.

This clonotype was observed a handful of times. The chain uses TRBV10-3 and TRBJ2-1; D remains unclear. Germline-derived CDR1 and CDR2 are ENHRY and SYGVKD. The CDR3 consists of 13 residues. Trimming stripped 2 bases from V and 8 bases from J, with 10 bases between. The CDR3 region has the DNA TGTGCCATCAGTGAGCATAGGCGTGATGAGCAGTTCTTC. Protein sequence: CAISEHRRDEQFF.

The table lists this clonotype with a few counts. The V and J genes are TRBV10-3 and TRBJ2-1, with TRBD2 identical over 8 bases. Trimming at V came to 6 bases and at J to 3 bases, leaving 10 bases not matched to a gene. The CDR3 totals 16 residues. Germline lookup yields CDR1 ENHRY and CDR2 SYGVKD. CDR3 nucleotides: TGTGCCATCAGATCCCTCCGGGGGGGCTTCTACAATGAGCAGTTCTTC. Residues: CAIRSLRGGFYNEQFF.

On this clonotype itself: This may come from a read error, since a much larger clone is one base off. The CDR3 sequence: CAISGLAGEETQCF. CDR3 coding DNA: TGTGCCATCAGCGGACTAGCGGGGGAGGAGACCCAGTGCTTC. This chain joins TRBV10-3 and TRBJ2-5; 13 positions match TRBD2. Germline lookup yields CDR1 ENHRY and CDR2 SYGVKD. This CDR3 region has 14 residues.

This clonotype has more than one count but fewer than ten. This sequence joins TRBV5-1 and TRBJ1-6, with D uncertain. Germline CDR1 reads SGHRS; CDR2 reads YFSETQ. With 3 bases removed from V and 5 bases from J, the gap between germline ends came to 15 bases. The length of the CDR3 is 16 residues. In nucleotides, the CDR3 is TGCGCCAGCAGCTCCCCAGGCGGCGCGAATAATTCACCCCTCCACTTT. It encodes CASSSPGGANNSPLHF.

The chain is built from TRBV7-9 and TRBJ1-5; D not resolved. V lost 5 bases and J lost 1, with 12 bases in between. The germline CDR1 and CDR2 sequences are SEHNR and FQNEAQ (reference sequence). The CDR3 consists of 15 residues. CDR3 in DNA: TGTGCCAGCAGCCACGCGGGGATAAGCAATCAGCCCCAGCATTTT. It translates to CASSHAGISNQPQHF.

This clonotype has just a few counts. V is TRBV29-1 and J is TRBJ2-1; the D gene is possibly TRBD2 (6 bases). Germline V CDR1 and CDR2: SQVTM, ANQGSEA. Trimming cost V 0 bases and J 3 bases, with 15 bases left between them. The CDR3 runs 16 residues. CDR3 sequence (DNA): TGCAGCGTTGAAGATCCGCGGGGCGGAAACTACAATGAGCAGTTCTTC. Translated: CSVEDPRGGNYNEQFF.

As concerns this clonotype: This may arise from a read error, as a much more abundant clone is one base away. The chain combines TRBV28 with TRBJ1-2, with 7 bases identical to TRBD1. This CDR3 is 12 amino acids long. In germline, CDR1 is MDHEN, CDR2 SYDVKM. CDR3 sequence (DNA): TGTGTCAGCAGCCTCCTGACAGGGCCTCTCACCTTC. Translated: CVSSLLTGPLTF.

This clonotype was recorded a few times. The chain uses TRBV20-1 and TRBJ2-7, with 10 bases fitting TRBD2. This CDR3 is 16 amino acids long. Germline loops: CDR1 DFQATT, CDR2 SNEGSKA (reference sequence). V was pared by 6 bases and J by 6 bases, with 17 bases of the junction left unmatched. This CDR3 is CSAPGASGRIWGEQYF. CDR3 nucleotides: TGCAGTGCCCCAGGAGCTAGCGGGAGAATTTGGGGCGAGCAGTACTTC.

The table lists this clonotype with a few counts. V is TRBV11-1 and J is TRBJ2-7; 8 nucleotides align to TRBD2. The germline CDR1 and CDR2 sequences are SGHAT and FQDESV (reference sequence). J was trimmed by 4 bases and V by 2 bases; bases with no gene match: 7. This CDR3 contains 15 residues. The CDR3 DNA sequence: TGTGCCAGCAGCTTAAGAAGCGGGAGATTATACGAGCAGTACTTC. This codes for CASSLRSGRLYEQYF.

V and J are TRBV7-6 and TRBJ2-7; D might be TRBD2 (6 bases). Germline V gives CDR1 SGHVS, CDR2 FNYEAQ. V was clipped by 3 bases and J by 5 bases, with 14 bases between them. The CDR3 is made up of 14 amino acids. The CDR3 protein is CASSLGLQVNEQYF. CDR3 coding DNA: TGTGCCAGCAGCTTGGGACTTCAGGTTAACGAGCAGTACTTC.

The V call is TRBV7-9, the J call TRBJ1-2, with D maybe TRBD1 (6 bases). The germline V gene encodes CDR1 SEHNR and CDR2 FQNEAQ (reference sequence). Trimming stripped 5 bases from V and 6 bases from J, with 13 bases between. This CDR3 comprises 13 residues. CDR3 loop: CASSPRQADGYTF. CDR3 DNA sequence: TGTGCCAGCAGCCCAAGACAGGCGGATGGCTACACCTTC.

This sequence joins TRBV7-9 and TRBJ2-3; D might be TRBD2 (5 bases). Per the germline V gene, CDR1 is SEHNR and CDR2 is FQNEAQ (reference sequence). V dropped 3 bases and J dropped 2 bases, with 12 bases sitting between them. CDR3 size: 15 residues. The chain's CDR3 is CASSFPLGDTDTQYF. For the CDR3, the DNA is TGTGCCAGCAGCTTCCCGTTGGGAGACACAGATACGCAGTATTTT. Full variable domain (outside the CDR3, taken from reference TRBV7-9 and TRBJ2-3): DTGVSQNPRHKITKRGQNVTFRCDPISEHNRLYWYRQTLGQGPEFLTYFQNEAQLEKSRLLSDRFSAERPKGSFSTLEIQRTEQGDSAMYLCASSFPLGDTDTQYFGPGTRLTVL.

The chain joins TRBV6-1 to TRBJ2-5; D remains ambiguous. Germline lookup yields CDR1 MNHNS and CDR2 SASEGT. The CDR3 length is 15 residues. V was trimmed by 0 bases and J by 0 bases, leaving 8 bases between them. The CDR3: CASSEALRYQETQYF. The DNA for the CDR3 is TGTGCCAGCAGTGAAGCGCTGAGGTACCAAGAGACCCAGTACTTC.

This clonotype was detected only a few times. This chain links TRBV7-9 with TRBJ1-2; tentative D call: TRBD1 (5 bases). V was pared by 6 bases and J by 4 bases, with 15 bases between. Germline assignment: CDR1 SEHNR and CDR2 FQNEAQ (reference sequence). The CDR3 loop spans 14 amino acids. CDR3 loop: CASRTVSSGYGYTF. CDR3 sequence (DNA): TGTGCCAGCAGGACAGTCTCGAGCGGCTATGGCTACACCTTC. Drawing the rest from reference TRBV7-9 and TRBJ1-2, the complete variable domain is DTGVSQNPRHKITKRGQNVTFRCDPISEHNRLYWYRQTLGQGPEFLTYFQNEAQLEKSRLLSDRFSAERPKGSFSTLEIQRTEQGDSAMYLCASRTVSSGYGYTFGSGTRLTVV.

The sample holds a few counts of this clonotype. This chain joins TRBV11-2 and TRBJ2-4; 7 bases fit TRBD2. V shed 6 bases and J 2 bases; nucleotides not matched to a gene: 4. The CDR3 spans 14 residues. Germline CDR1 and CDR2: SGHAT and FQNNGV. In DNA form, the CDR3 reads TGTGCCAGCAGAAAAGCGGGGACCAAAAACATTCAGTACTTC. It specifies CASRKAGTKNIQYF.

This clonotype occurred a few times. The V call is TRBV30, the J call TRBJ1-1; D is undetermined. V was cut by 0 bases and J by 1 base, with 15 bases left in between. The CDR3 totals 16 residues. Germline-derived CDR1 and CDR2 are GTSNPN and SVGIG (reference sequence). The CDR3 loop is CAWSVRGKFGNTEAFF. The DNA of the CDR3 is TGTGCCTGGAGTGTCCGGGGAAAGTTTGGGAACACTGAAGCTTTCTTT.

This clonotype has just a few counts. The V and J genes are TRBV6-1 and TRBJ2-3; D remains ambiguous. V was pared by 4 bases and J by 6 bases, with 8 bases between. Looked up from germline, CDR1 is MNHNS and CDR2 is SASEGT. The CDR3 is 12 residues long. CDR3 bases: TGTGCCAGCAGTGCCATTGAGGATACGCAGTATTTT. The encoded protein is CASSAIEDTQYF.

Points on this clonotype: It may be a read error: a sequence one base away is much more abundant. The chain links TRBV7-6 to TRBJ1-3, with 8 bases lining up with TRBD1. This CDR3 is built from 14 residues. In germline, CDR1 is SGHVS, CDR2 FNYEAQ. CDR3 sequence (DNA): TGTGCCAACAGCTCGGACAGGGCTCGGAACACCATATATTTT. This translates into CANSSDRARNTIYF.

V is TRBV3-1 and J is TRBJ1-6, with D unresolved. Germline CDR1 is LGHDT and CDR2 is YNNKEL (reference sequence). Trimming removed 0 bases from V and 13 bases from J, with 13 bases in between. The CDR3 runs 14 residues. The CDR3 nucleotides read TGTGCCAGCAGCCAAGATCTGCGGGGAAGCCCCCTCCACTTT. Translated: CASSQDLRGSPLHF.

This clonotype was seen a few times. The CDR3 sequence: CASSGPGGQSYGYTF. In DNA, the CDR3 is TGCGCCAGCAGCGGCCCGGGGGGACAGTCCTATGGCTACACCTTC. V is TRBV4-1 and J is TRBJ1-2, with 7 bases that match TRBD1. The germline V gene encodes CDR1 MGHRA and CDR2 YSYEKL. Germline trimming cut 5 bases from V and 4 bases from J; bases unmatched to any gene: 10. The CDR3 length is 15 residues.

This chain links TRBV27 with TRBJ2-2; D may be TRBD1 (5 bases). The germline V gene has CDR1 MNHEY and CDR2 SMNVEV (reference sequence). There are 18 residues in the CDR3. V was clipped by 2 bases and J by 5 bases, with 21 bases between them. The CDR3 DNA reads TGTGCCAGCAGTTTAACCCCTGGACACGGTTTTCGTACCGGGGAGCTGTTTTTT. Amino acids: CASSLTPGHGFRTGELFF.

The CDR3 is CAWSHRVSEADEQFF. CDR3 coding DNA: TGTGCCTGGAGCCACAGGGTCTCTGAGGCGGATGAGCAGTTCTTC. This chain joins TRBV30 and TRBJ2-1; TRBD1 is a possible D gene (6 bases). From germline, CDR1 is GTSNPN and CDR2 SVGIG (reference sequence). Trimming removed 3 bases at V and 8 bases at J, with 20 bases between. This CDR3 contains 15 residues.

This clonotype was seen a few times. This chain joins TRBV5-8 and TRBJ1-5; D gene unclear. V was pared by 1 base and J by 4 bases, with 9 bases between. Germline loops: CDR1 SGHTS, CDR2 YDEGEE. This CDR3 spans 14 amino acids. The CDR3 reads CASSLWRLNQPQHF. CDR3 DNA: TGTGCCAGCAGCTTGTGGCGGTTAAATCAGCCCCAGCATTTT.